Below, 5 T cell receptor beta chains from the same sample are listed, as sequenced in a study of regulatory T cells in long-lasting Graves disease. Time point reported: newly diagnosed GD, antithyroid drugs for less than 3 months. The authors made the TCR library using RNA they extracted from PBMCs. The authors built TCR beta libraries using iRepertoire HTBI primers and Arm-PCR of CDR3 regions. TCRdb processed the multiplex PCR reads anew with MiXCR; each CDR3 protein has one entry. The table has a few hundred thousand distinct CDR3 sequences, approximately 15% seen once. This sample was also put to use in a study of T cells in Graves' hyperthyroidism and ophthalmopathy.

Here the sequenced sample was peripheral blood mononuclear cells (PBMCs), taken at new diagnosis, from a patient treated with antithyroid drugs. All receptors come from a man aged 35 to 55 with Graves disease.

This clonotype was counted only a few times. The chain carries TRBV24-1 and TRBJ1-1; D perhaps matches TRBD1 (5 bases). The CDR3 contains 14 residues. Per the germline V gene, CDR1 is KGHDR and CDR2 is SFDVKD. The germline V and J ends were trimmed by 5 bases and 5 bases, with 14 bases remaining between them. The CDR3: CATSGPGRSTEAFF. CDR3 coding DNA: TGTGCCACCAGTGGGCCAGGGCGGAGTACTGAAGCTTTCTTT.

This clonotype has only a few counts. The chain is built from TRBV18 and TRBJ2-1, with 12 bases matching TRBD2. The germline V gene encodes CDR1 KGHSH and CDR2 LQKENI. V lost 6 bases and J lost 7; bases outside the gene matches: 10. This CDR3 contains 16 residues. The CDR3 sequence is CASSPHPSGGGNEQFF. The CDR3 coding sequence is TGTGCCAGCTCCCCTCACCCTAGCGGGGGGGGGAATGAGCAGTTCTTC.

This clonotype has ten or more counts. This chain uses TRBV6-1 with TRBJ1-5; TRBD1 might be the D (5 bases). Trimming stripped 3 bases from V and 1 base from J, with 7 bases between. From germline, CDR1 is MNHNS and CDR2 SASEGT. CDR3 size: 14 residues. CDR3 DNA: TGTGCCAGCAGTGACCGGGACAGCAATCAGCCCCAGCATTTT. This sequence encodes CASSDRDSNQPQHF.

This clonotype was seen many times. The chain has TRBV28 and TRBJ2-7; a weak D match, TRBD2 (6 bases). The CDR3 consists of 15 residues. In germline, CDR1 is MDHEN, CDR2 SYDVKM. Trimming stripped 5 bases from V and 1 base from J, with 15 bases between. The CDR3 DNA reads TGTGCCAGCAGTGTCCGGGACTCCGCTTCCTACGAGCAGTACTTC. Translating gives CASSVRDSASYEQYF.

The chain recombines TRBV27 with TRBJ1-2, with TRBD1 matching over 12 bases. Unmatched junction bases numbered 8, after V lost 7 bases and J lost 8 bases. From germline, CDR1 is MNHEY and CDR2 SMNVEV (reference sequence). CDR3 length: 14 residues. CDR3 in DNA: TGTGCCAGCACCGGGGGACAGGGGGCTCAGGGCTACACCTTC. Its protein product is CASTGGQGAQGYTF.